These 32 T cell receptor beta chains came from one sample sequenced in a study of CD8 T cells in Susac syndrome. Random hexamers served to reverse transcribe about 0.5 to 1 ug RNA. A single record per CDR3 protein comes from TCRdb applying MiXCR to the immunoSEQ multiplex PCR reads. The sample includes tens of thousands of distinct CDR3 sequences, 80% to 95% of them seen just once. Sequenced: CD8+ T cells from PBMCs. The receptor source for this set is a human donor in good health.

The chain recombines TRBV11-2 with TRBJ2-1, with D unclear. Germline CDR1 SGHAT, CDR2 FQNNGV. The CDR3 is 13 residues long. V lost 4 bases to trimming and J lost 3 bases, with 7 bases between them. The CDR3 DNA is TGTGCCAGCAGCTGGACCAGCTACAATGAGCAGTTCTTC. Protein sequence: CASSWTSYNEQFF.

The genes are TRBV2 and TRBJ1-3, with 7 positions matching TRBD1. With 6 bases clipped from V and 1 base from J, the junction kept 3 bases outside the gene matches. CDR3 length: 14 residues. Germline-derived CDR1 and CDR2 are SNHLY and FYNNEI. CDR3 DNA sequence: TGTGCCAGCAGCCTGACAGGGTCTGGAAACACCATATATTTT. It yields the protein CASSLTGSGNTIYF.

This chain connects TRBV6-5 to TRBJ2-7; 7 positions match TRBD2. The CDR3 length is 14 residues. V was pared by 5 bases and J by 2 bases, with 6 bases of the junction left unmatched. CDR1 is MNHEY, CDR2 SVGAGI, per germline. The CDR3 here is CASSGKTSAYEQYF. The CDR3 coding sequence is TGTGCCAGCAGTGGAAAAACTAGCGCCTACGAGCAGTACTTC.

The V call is TRBV6-6, the J call TRBJ2-5, with no clear D. CDR1 is MNHNY and CDR2 is SVGAGI in the germline V gene (reference sequence). Trimming took off 5 bases at V and 6 bases at J, with 1 base between the two ends. There are 9 residues in the CDR3. For the CDR3, the DNA is TGTGCCAGCAGTAAGACCCAGTACTTC. Its protein is CASSKTQYF.

The J gene is TRBJ2-1, the V gene TRBV7-2; D is uncertain. CDR3 length: 11 amino acids. CDR1 is SGHTA and CDR2 is FQGNSA in the germline V gene. Trimming cost V 5 bases and J 5 bases, with 4 bases left between them. The chain's CDR3 is CASSDDNEQFF. CDR3 DNA: TGTGCCAGCAGCGACGACAATGAGCAGTTCTTC.

This clonotype has a single count. The J gene is TRBJ2-7, the V gene TRBV5-1; unclear D gene. CDR1 and CDR2 from the germline V gene are SGHRS and YFSETQ. The CDR3 loop spans 13 amino acids. V shed 4 bases and J shed 3 bases, with 11 bases lying between them. The CDR3 DNA sequence: TGCGCCAGCAGCCCCCCCAGGAGCTACGAGCAGTACTTC. This translates into CASSPPRSYEQYF.

The CDR3: CSVEGGANTGELFF. In nucleotides, the CDR3 is TGCAGCGTTGAAGGGGGCGCGAACACCGGGGAGCTGTTTTTT. The V gene is TRBV29-1, the J gene TRBJ2-2, with D possibly being TRBD1 (5 bases). The germline CDR1 and CDR2 sequences are SQVTM and ANQGSEA. This CDR3 contains 14 residues. The V and J ends lost 1 base and 0 bases respectively, with 6 bases between them.

The V gene is TRBV4-2, the J gene TRBJ2-3; D possibly corresponds to TRBD1 (5 bases). CDR3 length: 12 amino acids. Germline CDR1 is LGHNA and CDR2 is YNFKEQ. The V end lost 1 base, the J end lost 8 bases, and 7 bases lay between the germline ends. CDR3 sequence: CASSQGGGTQYF. CDR3 coding DNA: TGTGCCAGCAGCCAAGGGGGCGGTACGCAGTATTTT.

J is TRBJ2-7 and V is TRBV29-1; 9 bases align to TRBD2. The CDR3 length is 12 residues. The V gene's germline CDR1 is SQVTM and CDR2 ANQGSEA. V shed 7 bases, J shed 2 bases, and the junction held 3 bases outside the gene matches. CDR3 DNA sequence: TGCAGCGCTAGCGGGGCAACCTACGAGCAGTACTTC. Its translation: CSASGATYEQYF.

This chain connects TRBV29-1 to TRBJ2-4, with TRBD1 matching over 9 bases. V shed 2 bases, J shed 0 bases, and the junction held 5 bases outside the gene matches. Per the germline V gene, CDR1 is SQVTM and CDR2 is ANQGSEA. The CDR3 is made up of 16 amino acids. The CDR3 reads CSVETGGPLAKNIQYF. CDR3 bases: TGCAGCGTTGAAACAGGGGGCCCTTTAGCCAAAAACATTCAGTACTTC. The entire variable domain, with the rest obtained from reference TRBV29-1 and TRBJ2-4, is as follows: SAVISQKPSRDICQRGTSLTIQCQVDSQVTMMFWYRQQPGQSLTLIATANQGSEATYESGFVIDKFPISRPNLTFSTLTVSNMSPEDSSIYLCSVETGGPLAKNIQYFGAGTRLSVL.

The rearrangement joins TRBV6-5 to TRBJ2-3, with no clear D. The CDR3 loop spans 15 amino acids. CDR1 MNHEY and CDR2 SVGAGI come from the germline V gene. The V and J ends lost 1 base and 2 bases respectively, with 10 bases between them. CDR3 nucleotide sequence: TGTGCCAGCAGTTACTTGGACGCTTCCACAGATACGCAGTATTTT. Translating gives CASSYLDASTDTQYF.

The chain carries TRBV13 and TRBJ1-6; 9 bases line up with TRBD1. The J segment lost 14 bases and the V segment lost 2 bases, leaving 10 bases of the junction unmatched. The germline gives CDR1 PRHDT, CDR2 FYEKMQ (reference sequence). This CDR3 contains 15 residues. The CDR3: CASSLSGTGFGTLHF. The CDR3 DNA is TGTGCCAGCAGCTTATCGGGGACAGGGTTCGGGACCCTCCACTTT.

This clonotype was seen a single time. The chain recombines TRBV28 with TRBJ1-1; D remains ambiguous. Germline loops: CDR1 MDHEN, CDR2 SYDVKM. Trimming removed 8 bases at V and 1 base at J, with 5 bases between. The CDR3 spans 11 residues. CDR3 amino acids: CASVWNTEAFF. CDR3 nucleotide sequence: TGTGCCAGCGTATGGAACACTGAAGCTTTCTTT.

The rearrangement links TRBV10-3 to TRBJ1-3, with D perhaps TRBD1 (6 bases). The CDR3 has 13 residues. Per germline, CDR1 ENHRY and CDR2 SYGVKD. V lost 5 bases and J lost 4, with 9 bases in between. The CDR3 nucleotides are TGTGCCATCAGTTCTGACAGGGGAAACACCATATATTTT. Translating gives CAISSDRGNTIYF.

The chain combines TRBV29-1 with TRBJ1-5; no reliable D call. Germline V CDR1 and CDR2: SQVTM, ANQGSEA. The V end lost 4 bases, the J end lost 4 bases, and 8 bases lay between the germline ends. The CDR3 runs to 12 residues. The CDR3 sequence is CSVVSGNQPQHF. In DNA, the CDR3 is TGCAGCGTTGTAAGCGGGAATCAGCCCCAGCATTTT.

This clonotype occurred once. This chain connects TRBV7-9 to TRBJ2-1; TRBD1 is a possible D gene (6 bases). The length of the CDR3 is 15 residues. Trimming took 1 base from V and 5 from J, leaving 12 bases between them. From germline, CDR1 is SEHNR and CDR2 FQNEAQ (reference sequence). DNA for the CDR3: TGTGCCAGCAGCTTAGACAGGGCAAGCGACAATGAGCAGTTCTTC. Protein: CASSLDRASDNEQFF. Combining the CDR3 with reference TRBV7-9 and TRBJ2-1 gives the whole variable domain DTGVSQNPRHKITKRGQNVTFRCDPISEHNRLYWYRQTLGQGPEFLTYFQNEAQLEKSRLLSDRFSAERPKGSFSTLEIQRTEQGDSAMYLCASSLDRASDNEQFFGPGTRLTVL.

The V call is TRBV11-3, the J call TRBJ1-1; D remains unclear. The CDR3 is 14 residues long. Germline V CDR1 and CDR2: SGHNT, YENEEA. V lost 5 bases to trimming and J lost 4 bases, with 14 bases between them. The chain's CDR3 is CASSPGGRSTEAFF. The CDR3 nucleotides read TGTGCCAGCAGCCCGGGCGGGAGGTCCACTGAAGCTTTCTTT.

The V gene is TRBV3-1, the J gene TRBJ1-5; D perhaps matches TRBD1 (5 bases). Trimming shortened V by 3 bases and J by 2 bases, and 14 bases separated the two germline ends. Germline lookup yields CDR1 LGHDT and CDR2 YNNKEL (reference sequence). CDR3 length: 16 amino acids. In DNA form, the CDR3 reads TGTGCCAGCAGCCACCAAGATACGGGGCGCAATCAGCCCCAGCATTTT. Its translation is CASSHQDTGRNQPQHF.

V is TRBV29-1 and J is TRBJ2-2; the match to TRBD1 covers 12 bases. Germline V gene lookup returns CDR1 SQVTM and CDR2 ANQGSEA. The J segment lost 5 bases and the V segment lost 7 bases, leaving 5 bases of the junction unmatched. This CDR3 region has 14 residues. The DNA for the CDR3 is TGCAGCGGCTGGGACAGGGGGCTTACCGGGGAGCTGTTTTTT. Protein sequence: CSGWDRGLTGELFF.

In this sample, this clonotype turned up once. This rearrangement joins TRBV20-1 to TRBJ2-7, with TRBD2 as a possible D gene (7 bases). Trimming pared 5 bases from V and 2 bases from J, leaving 22 bases between. The CDR3 is made up of 16 amino acids. Germline CDR1 DFQATT, CDR2 SNEGSKA (reference sequence). Here the CDR3 reads CSAHLLKGGVTYEQYF. DNA of the CDR3: TGCAGTGCTCACCTCCTAAAGGGGGGGGTCACCTACGAGCAGTACTTC.

The V call is TRBV29-1, the J call TRBJ2-5, with D possibly being TRBD1 (6 bases). Germline V gives CDR1 SQVTM, CDR2 ANQGSEA. Trimming left V 1 base short and J 5 bases short, with 26 bases between. This CDR3 contains 18 residues. CDR3 sequence reads: CSVEGDRRSGDDGETQYF. CDR3 DNA sequence: TGCAGCGTTGAAGGGGACCGCCGGTCAGGGGACGATGGGGAGACCCAGTACTTC.

CDR3 amino acids: CSVKDLYKETQYF. The CDR3 nucleotides read TGCAGTGTCAAGGACTTATACAAAGAGACCCAGTACTTC. The V call is TRBV20-1, the J call TRBJ2-5, with TRBD2 as a possible D gene (5 bases). V was cut by 7 bases and J by 3 bases, with 15 bases left in between. The CDR3 consists of 13 residues. Germline V gives CDR1 DFQATT, CDR2 SNEGSKA (reference sequence).

This rearrangement joins TRBV5-1 to TRBJ2-7; TRBD1 or TRBD2 may be the D gene (5 bases each). Trimming left V 5 bases short and J 7 bases short, with 16 bases between. Germline V lookup: CDR1 SGHRS, CDR2 YFSETQ. This CDR3 spans 13 amino acids. The CDR3 DNA follows: TGCGCCAGCAGACCTACCGGGACCCCAGAGCAGTACTTC. Translated: CASRPTGTPEQYF. The full variable domain, in which reference TRBV5-1 and TRBJ2-7 provide the parts outside the CDR3, is KAGVTQTPRYLIKTRGQQVTLSCSPISGHRSVSWYQQTPGQGLQFLFEYFSETQRNKGNFPGRFSGRQFSNSRSEMNVSTLELGDSALYLCASRPTGTPEQYFGPGTRLTVT.

V gene TRBV12-3 or TRBV12-4 combines with J gene TRBJ2-7; D unresolved. The CDR3 is made up of 13 amino acids. Between the trimmed V and J ends, which lost 3 bases and 6 bases, there was a span of 12 bases. Here the CDR3 DNA reads TGTGCCAGCAGTTTCGGGTCGGGCGTCGAGCAGTACTTC. Translating gives CASSFGSGVEQYF.

The chain is built from TRBV30 and TRBJ1-1; perhaps TRBD1 as D (5 bases). The CDR3 has 19 amino acids. Trimming stripped 0 bases from V and 0 bases from J, with 23 bases between. Germline-derived CDR1 and CDR2 are GTSNPN and SVGIG (reference sequence). The CDR3 sequence is CAWSVRRGRESQMNTEAFF. CDR3 in DNA: TGTGCCTGGAGTGTACGGAGAGGCAGGGAAAGTCAAATGAACACTGAAGCTTTCTTT.

The V gene is TRBV5-1, the J gene TRBJ2-1, with TRBD2 matching 9 bases. Germline V gene sequence: CDR1 SGHRS, CDR2 YFSETQ. J was trimmed by 4 bases and V by 0 bases; bases with no gene match: 5. This CDR3 contains 16 residues. This chain's CDR3 is CASSLVGLATYNEQFF. The DNA for the CDR3 is TGCGCCAGCAGCTTGGTTGGACTAGCGACATACAATGAGCAGTTCTTC.

This sequence joins TRBV16 and TRBJ1-2, with D perhaps TRBD1 (5 bases). The V end lost 4 bases, the J end lost 1 base, and 16 bases lay between the germline ends. The CDR3 totals 16 residues. Germline V gives CDR1 KGHSY, CDR2 FQNENV. Written as DNA, the CDR3 is TGTGCCAGCAGCCCCGACCGCCGACAGCTTAACTATGGCTACACCTTC. This sequence encodes CASSPDRRQLNYGYTF.

The J gene is TRBJ2-7, the V gene TRBV5-6, with D maybe TRBD1 (5 bases). V lost 4 bases and J lost 0, with 11 bases in between. Germline V gene sequence: CDR1 SGHDT, CDR2 YYEEEE. The CDR3 loop spans 14 amino acids. The DNA of the CDR3 is TGTGCCAGCAGCGAAGGGGCGAGCTCCTACGAGCAGTACTTC. Residues: CASSEGASSYEQYF.

The chain couples TRBV28 to TRBJ2-5; a possible D gene is TRBD2 (7 bases). The germline gives CDR1 MDHEN, CDR2 SYDVKM. CDR3 length: 15 amino acids. Trimming cost V 6 bases and J 2 bases, with 16 bases left between them. The CDR3, as DNA: TGTGCCAGCAGACAAGGGGGGGGTTGGCAAGAGACCCAGTACTTC. This gives the protein CASRQGGGWQETQYF.

This clonotype has only one observation. This chain links TRBV2 with TRBJ1-1; 9 bases map to TRBD1. This CDR3 contains 13 residues. Trimming at V came to 6 bases and at J to 11 bases, leaving 10 bases not matched to a gene. Germline lookup yields CDR1 SNHLY and CDR2 FYNNEI. The CDR3 loop is CASRDGQGLRAFF. CDR3 nucleotides: TGTGCCAGCAGGGACGGACAGGGGTTGAGGGCTTTCTTT. Based on the CDR3 plus reference TRBV2 and TRBJ1-1, the full variable domain is EPEVTQTPSHQVTQMGQEVILRCVPISNHLYFYWYRQILGQKVEFLVSFYNNEISEKSEIFDDQFSVERPDGSNFTLKIRSTKLEDSAMYFCASRDGQGLRAFFGQGTRLTVV.

The chain combines TRBV13 with TRBJ1-1; the D is unclear. The length of the CDR3 is 13 residues. Germline CDR1 and CDR2: PRHDT and FYEKMQ (reference sequence). The V end lost 3 bases, the J end lost 5 bases, and 10 bases lay between the germline ends. The CDR3 region has the DNA TGTGCCAGCAGCTTCATACTGCTGACTGAAGCTTTCTTT. Its translation is CASSFILLTEAFF.

The chain links TRBV9 to TRBJ2-2; D not certain. The V and J ends lost 4 bases and 4 bases respectively, with 17 bases between them. Germline lookup yields CDR1 SGDLS and CDR2 YYNGEE. The CDR3 length is 16 residues. The CDR3 sequence: CASSPEPGPITGELFF. The CDR3 nucleotides are TGTGCCAGCAGCCCAGAACCGGGCCCTATCACCGGGGAGCTGTTTTTT.